These 19 T cell receptor beta chains were all obtained from the same sample, sequenced in a study of T cell responses to AZD1222 COVID-19 vaccine. The protocol was immunoSEQ multiplex PCR, while the TCRdb copy is restricted to in-frame clones and leaves out a portion. The sample lists 95,000 to 100,000 clones, approximately 94% occurring once. The specimen was peripheral blood, collected on day 0 of AZD1222 vaccination. The receptors shown here come from an adult in good health.

The genes are TRBV13 and TRBJ2-2; D possibly corresponds to TRBD2 (6 bases). Germline values: CDR1 PRHDT, CDR2 FYEKMQ (reference sequence). Trimming took 3 bases from V and 15 from J, leaving 11 bases between them. The CDR3 runs to 11 residues. The CDR3 DNA reads as TGTGCCAGCAGCTTGGAGGGGCCGATGTTTTTT. As protein: CASSLEGPMFF.

The chain employs TRBV7-6 and TRBJ2-5, with 7 nucleotides matching TRBD2. The germline CDR1 and CDR2 sequences are SGHVS and FNYEAQ. The V gene end was trimmed by 5 bases and the J gene end by 1 base; junction bases not matched to a gene: 7. This CDR3 has 15 amino acids. This CDR3 is CASSRSAGPQETQYF. CDR3 bases: TGTGCCAGCAGCCGATCAGCGGGGCCCCAAGAGACCCAGTACTTC.

The chain links TRBV11-2 to TRBJ2-3; D is unresolved. Per the germline V gene, CDR1 is SGHAT and CDR2 is FQNNGV. The CDR3 has 13 residues. Trimming took 5 bases from V and 2 from J, leaving 8 bases between them. CDR3: CASSLPSTDTQYF. CDR3 DNA sequence: TGTGCCAGCAGCCTGCCGTCCACAGATACGCAGTATTTT. The variable domain in full, completed from reference TRBV11-2 and TRBJ2-3, reads EAGVAQSPRYKIIEKRQSVAFWCNPISGHATLYWYQQILGQGPKLLIQFQNNGVVDDSQLPKDRFSAERLKGVDSTLKIQPAKLEDSAVYLCASSLPSTDTQYFGPGTRLTVL.

The CDR3 DNA is TGTGCCAGCAGCGTTTACGGCAGAGAGACCCAGTACTTC. Translation gives CASSVYGRETQYF. The chain is built from TRBV12-3 or TRBV12-4 and TRBJ2-5, with D hard to call. The CDR3 runs to 13 residues. The V end was cut by 6 bases, the J end by 4 bases, with 12 bases between.

The CDR3 DNA follows: TGTGCCATCAGTGGGGGGGCTTCCTCTGGAAACACCATATATTTT. This sequence encodes CAISGGASSGNTIYF. The J gene is TRBJ1-3, the V gene TRBV10-3; perhaps TRBD1 as D (6 bases). V lost 4 bases and J 0 bases, leaving 10 bases between the germline ends. In germline, CDR1 is ENHRY, CDR2 SYGVKD. CDR3 length: 15 amino acids.

The chain links TRBV9 to TRBJ1-3; D call uncertain. V lost 2 bases and J 2 bases, leaving 14 bases between the germline ends. This CDR3 contains 16 residues. The germline CDR1 and CDR2 sequences are SGDLS and YYNGEE. This CDR3 reads CASSVGSGLTGNTIYF. The CDR3 DNA reads TGTGCCAGCAGCGTTGGGTCGGGGTTAACTGGAAACACCATATATTTT.

The rearrangement uses TRBV19 and TRBJ1-1; weak D call: TRBD1 (5 bases). The length of the CDR3 is 13 residues. From germline, CDR1 is LNHDA and CDR2 SQIVND (reference sequence). V was shortened by 6 bases and J by 4 bases, with 12 bases between the two germline ends. CDR3 nucleotide sequence: TGTGCCAGTAGCCCACGGGACGGCACTGAAGCTTTCTTT. Amino acid sequence: CASSPRDGTEAFF.

The gene calls are TRBV5-4 and TRBJ1-4, with 7 bases matching TRBD1. CDR1 SGHNT and CDR2 YYREEE come from the germline V gene (reference sequence). The V gene end was trimmed by 4 bases and the J gene end by 4 bases; junction bases not matched to a gene: 7. The CDR3 runs to 15 residues. The CDR3 sequence is CASSEKTGRNEKLFF. The CDR3 nucleotides read TGTGCCAGCAGCGAGAAGACAGGGCGTAATGAAAAACTGTTTTTT.

The CDR3 coding sequence is TGTGCCAGCAGCCGAGCTCTAGGTGAAAAACTGTTTTTT. Translated: CASSRALGEKLFF. The chain recombines TRBV3-1 (or the pseudogene TRBV3-2) with TRBJ1-4; D gene uncertain. The ends were cut back, 4 bases at V and 7 bases at J, with 10 bases in the middle. Germline CDR1 reads LGHDT; CDR2 reads YNNKEL (reference sequence). The CDR3 spans 13 residues.

This sequence joins TRBV19 and TRBJ2-5; the D gene is possibly TRBD2 (5 bases). Germline lookup yields CDR1 LNHDA and CDR2 SQIVND (reference sequence). The V and J ends lost 7 bases and 5 bases respectively, with 17 bases between them. The CDR3 length is 14 residues. Here the CDR3 DNA reads TGTGCCAGTACGCCTTTCCCGGGCGGGGAGACCCAGTACTTC. Translated, it gives CASTPFPGGETQYF.

The rearrangement links TRBV13 to TRBJ2-3; 8 bases line up with TRBD2. The CDR3 is made up of 15 amino acids. CDR1 and CDR2 (germline): PRHDT, FYEKMQ (reference sequence). The V segment lost 5 bases and the J segment 5 bases; nucleotides outside the gene matches: 9. The CDR3 nucleotides read TGTGCCAGCAGCCGACCTCGCGGGGGGCGAGATACGCAGTATTTT. Residues: CASSRPRGGRDTQYF.

This CDR3 reads CASGLGQGRAEAFF. The DNA for the CDR3 is TGTGCTAGTGGTTTGGGACAGGGAAGGGCTGAAGCTTTCTTT. The chain employs TRBV12-5 and TRBJ1-1, with 7 bases identical to TRBD1. The J segment lost 6 bases and the V segment lost 1 base, leaving 5 bases of the junction unmatched. Per germline, CDR1 LGHNT and CDR2 FRNRAP. CDR3 size: 14 residues.

V is TRBV19 and J is TRBJ2-2, with 15 bases lining up with TRBD2. Germline V lookup: CDR1 LNHDA, CDR2 SQIVND (reference sequence). Trimming removed 4 bases from V and 0 bases from J; junction bases left unmatched: 6. The CDR3 consists of 19 residues. CDR3 region: CASSTRGLAGGANTGELFF. CDR3 bases: TGTGCCAGTAGTACCCGCGGACTAGCGGGGGGGGCGAACACCGGGGAGCTGTTTTTT.

In its sample, this clone was seen once. The CDR3 nucleotides read TGTGCCAGCAGCTTGAGTGGCGGGAGTCGAAATGAGCAGTTCTTC. It yields the protein CASSLSGGSRNEQFF. The rearrangement links TRBV5-4 to TRBJ2-1, with 7 bases identical to TRBD2. Per germline, CDR1 SGHNT and CDR2 YYREEE (reference sequence). Unmatched junction bases numbered 8, after V lost 1 base and J lost 7 bases. The CDR3 has 15 residues.

The chain links TRBV2 to TRBJ1-1; possible D gene TRBD1, 5 bases. V was pared by 1 base and J by 11 bases, with 14 bases between. Germline V gene data show CDR1 as SNHLY and CDR2 as FYNNEI. This CDR3 has 13 amino acids. CDR3 amino acids: CASSEESRGGAFF. CDR3 bases: TGTGCCAGCAGTGAAGAGTCGAGGGGAGGGGCTTTCTTT.

This chain joins TRBV4-1 and TRBJ1-4, with 9 bases identical to TRBD1. The CDR3 runs 17 residues. The germline gives CDR1 MGHRA, CDR2 YSYEKL. J gave up 5 bases and V 6 bases, and 13 bases lay outside the gene matches. As DNA, the CDR3 is TGCGCCAGCAGGTCTCTCTTGGACAGGGGAGAGAATGAAAAACTGTTTTTT. Translating it yields CASRSLLDRGENEKLFF.

The chain carries TRBV2 and TRBJ1-1, with TRBD1 matching 8 bases. CDR3 length: 13 amino acids. The germline V gene has CDR1 SNHLY and CDR2 FYNNEI. The V segment lost 6 bases and the J segment 4 bases; nucleotides outside the gene matches: 4. The CDR3 is CASRTDRGTEAFF. CDR3 DNA sequence: TGTGCCAGCAGGACCGACAGGGGCACTGAAGCTTTCTTT.

The genes are TRBV27 and TRBJ2-6, with D tentatively TRBD1 or TRBD2 (6 bases each). The ends were cut back, 2 bases at V and 0 bases at J, with 8 bases in the middle. Germline CDR1 and CDR2: MNHEY and SMNVEV (reference sequence). This CDR3 spans 16 amino acids. The CDR3 nucleotides are TGTGCCAGCAGTTTAGAGGGGGGCTCTGGGGCCAACGTCCTGACTTTC. The encoded protein is CASSLEGGSGANVLTF.

This chain links TRBV27 with TRBJ1-2; no clear D. V was cut by 2 bases and J by 5 bases, with 12 bases left in between. The CDR3 length is 14 residues. Germline V gene lookup returns CDR1 MNHEY and CDR2 SMNVEV (reference sequence). The CDR3 DNA follows: TGTGCCAGCAGTTTAAAGAGGGATGGGTATGGCTACACCTTC. Protein: CASSLKRDGYGYTF.